The entry below describes one TCR beta chain. As yet, its antigen is unknown. The CDR3 has 14 amino acids. Per the germline V gene, CDR1 is WSHSY and CDR2 is SAAADI. Trimming stripped 7 bases from V and 0 bases from J, with 10 bases between. The PCR was carried out with 60 Vbeta primers and 13 Jbeta primers. Authors' analysis steps: Later analysis identified 65 million to 80 million unique TCR beta chains, about 10 million shared. Produced via immunoSEQ multiplex PCR; TCRdb's table is partial and in-frame only. V and J calls and clone size are those listed in that table; D and trimming were worked out from the DNA. The table has approximately 59,000 clones, approximately 80% seen once; the top ten hold 3%. This entry is derived from a study of cytomegalovirus exposure and HLA in healthy donors. Study as a whole: About 80 million unique TCR sequences came from HLA-typed donors in an early release. Study outcomes and limitations: Cytomegalovirus association was assigned to approximately 180 TCR beta chains.

The V call is TRBV10-2, the J call TRBJ2-1; D uncertain. This receptor was taken from a girl aged 5-17 years in good health and CMV-seropositive. Sample: PBMCs. Here the CDR3 DNA reads TGCGCCAGCAATTTCCTAAGCTCCTACAATGAGCAGTTCTTC. Protein: CASNFLSSYNEQFF.